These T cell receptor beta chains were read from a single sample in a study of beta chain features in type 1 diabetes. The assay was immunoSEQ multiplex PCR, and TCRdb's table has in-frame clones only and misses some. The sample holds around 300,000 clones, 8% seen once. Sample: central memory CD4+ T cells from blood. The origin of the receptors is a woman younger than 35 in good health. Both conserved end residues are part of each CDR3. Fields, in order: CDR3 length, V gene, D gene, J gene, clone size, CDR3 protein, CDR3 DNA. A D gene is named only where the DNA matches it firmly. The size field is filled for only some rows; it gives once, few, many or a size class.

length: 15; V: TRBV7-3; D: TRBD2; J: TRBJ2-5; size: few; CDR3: CASSLGSGEQETQYF; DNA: TGTGCCAGCAGCTTAGGTAGCGGGGAACAAGAGACCCAGTACTTC
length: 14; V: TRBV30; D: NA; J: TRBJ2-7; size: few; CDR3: CAWSVGLSGYEQYF; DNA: TGTGCCTGGAGTGTTGGTCTCAGCGGCTACGAGCAGTACTTC
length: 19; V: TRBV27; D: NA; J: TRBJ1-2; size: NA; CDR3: CASRIGLGRTALRNYGYTF; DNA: TGTGCCAGCAGGATAGGGCTAGGACGGACAGCCCTTCGTAACTATGGCTACACCTTC
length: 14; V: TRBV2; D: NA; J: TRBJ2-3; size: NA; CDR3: CASSDRSTADTQYF; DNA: TGTGCCAGCAGTGACAGAAGCACAGCAGATACGCAGTATTTT
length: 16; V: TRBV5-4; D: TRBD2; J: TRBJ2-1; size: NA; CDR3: CASSFPGGTSTNEQFF; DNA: TGTGCCAGCAGCTTTCCTGGGGGGACTAGTACCAATGAGCAGTTCTTC
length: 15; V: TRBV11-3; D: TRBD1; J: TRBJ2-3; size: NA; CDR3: CASSPQGARTDTQYF; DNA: TGTGCCAGCAGCCCACAGGGGGCTAGAACAGATACGCAGTATTTT
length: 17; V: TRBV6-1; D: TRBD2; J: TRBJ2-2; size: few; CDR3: CASSGISGGLTRGELFF; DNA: TGTGCCAGCAGTGGGATTAGCGGGGGGCTGACCCGCGGGGAGCTGTTTTTT
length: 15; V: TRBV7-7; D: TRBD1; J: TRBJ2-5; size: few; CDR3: CASSLNRDSQETQYF; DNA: TGTGCTAGCAGCTTGAACCGGGACAGCCAAGAGACCCAGTACTTC
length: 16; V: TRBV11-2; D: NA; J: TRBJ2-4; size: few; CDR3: CASSPSRTRAKNIQYF; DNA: TGTGCCAGCAGCCCGAGCCGTACCCGAGCCAAAAACATTCAGTACTTC
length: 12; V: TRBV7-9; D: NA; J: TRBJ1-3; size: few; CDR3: CASSLVGNTIYF; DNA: TGTGCCAGCAGCTTAGTAGGCAACACCATATATTTT
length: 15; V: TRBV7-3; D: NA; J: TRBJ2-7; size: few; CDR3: CASSFSGAGSYEQYF; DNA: TGTGCCAGCAGCTTTTCCGGAGCGGGCAGCTACGAGCAGTACTTC
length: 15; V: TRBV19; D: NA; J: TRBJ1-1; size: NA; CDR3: CASEGRGSLNTEAFF; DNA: TGTGCCAGTGAGGGTCGTGGCAGTTTGAACACTGAAGCTTTCTTT
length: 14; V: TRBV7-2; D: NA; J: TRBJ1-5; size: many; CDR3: CASSSQAGVEAQHF; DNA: TGTGCCAGCAGCTCCCAGGCCGGGGTGGAAGCCCAGCATTTT
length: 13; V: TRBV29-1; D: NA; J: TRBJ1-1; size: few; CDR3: CSVDRGSNTEAFF; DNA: TGCAGCGTTGATCGGGGCTCGAACACTGAAGCTTTCTTT
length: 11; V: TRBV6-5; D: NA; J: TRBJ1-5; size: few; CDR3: CASSTGQPQHF; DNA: TGTGCCAGCTCCACGGGTCAGCCCCAGCATTTT
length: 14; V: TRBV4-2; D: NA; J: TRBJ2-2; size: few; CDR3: CASSQGLANGELFF; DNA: TGTGCCAGCAGCCAAGGGCTAGCGAACGGGGAGCTGTTTTTT
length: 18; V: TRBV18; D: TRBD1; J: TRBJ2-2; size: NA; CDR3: CASSPYVAGTGATGELFF; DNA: TGTGCCAGCTCACCATATGTCGCCGGGACAGGGGCAACCGGGGAGCTGTTTTTT
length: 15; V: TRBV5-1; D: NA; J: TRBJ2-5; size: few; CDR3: CASSPGTPDGETQYF; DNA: TGCGCCAGCAGCCCTGGGACGCCCGACGGGGAGACCCAGTACTTC
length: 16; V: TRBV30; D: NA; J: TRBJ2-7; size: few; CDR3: CAWSVNFGRTRYEQYF; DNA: TGTGCCTGGAGTGTTAATTTTGGGAGGACGAGGTACGAGCAGTACTTC
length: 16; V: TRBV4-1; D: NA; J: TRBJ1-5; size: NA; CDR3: CASSQVQATGHQPQHF; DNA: TGCGCCAGCAGCCAAGTCCAGGCGACGGGGCATCAGCCCCAGCATTTT
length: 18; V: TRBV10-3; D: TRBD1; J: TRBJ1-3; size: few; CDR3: CAISGWTGPAKTRNTIYF; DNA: TGTGCCATCAGTGGTTGGACAGGTCCAGCTAAAACGCGAAACACCATATATTTT
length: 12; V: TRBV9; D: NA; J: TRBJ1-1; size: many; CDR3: CASSSPRPEAFF; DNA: TGTGCCAGCAGCTCACCTCGGCCGGAAGCTTTCTTT
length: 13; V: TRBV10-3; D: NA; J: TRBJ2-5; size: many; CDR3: CAGRRGEKETQYF; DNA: TGTGCCGGACGGCGGGGAGAGAAAGAGACCCAGTACTTC
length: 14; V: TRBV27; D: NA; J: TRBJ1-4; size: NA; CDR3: CASSLSWANEKLFF; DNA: TGTGCCAGCAGTTTAAGCTGGGCTAATGAAAAACTGTTTTTT
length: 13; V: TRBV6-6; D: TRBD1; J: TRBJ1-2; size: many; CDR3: CASTPTGDYGYTF; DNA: TGTGCCAGCACCCCGACAGGGGATTATGGCTACACCTTC
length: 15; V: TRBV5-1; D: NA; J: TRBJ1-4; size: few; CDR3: CASSGSGGSNEKLFF; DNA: TGCGCCAGCAGCGGGTCCGGAGGGTCGAATGAAAAACTGTTTTTT
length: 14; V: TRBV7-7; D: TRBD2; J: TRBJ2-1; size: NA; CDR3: CASSLAGQPGEQFF; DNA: TGTGCTAGCAGCTTAGCGGGCCAGCCGGGTGAGCAGTTCTTC
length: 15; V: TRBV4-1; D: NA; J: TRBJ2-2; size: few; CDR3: CASSHLNSGTGELFF; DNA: TGCGCCAGCAGCCACTTGAACTCCGGGACCGGGGAGCTGTTTTTT
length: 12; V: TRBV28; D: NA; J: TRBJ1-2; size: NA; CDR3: CASSAGLYGYTF; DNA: TGTGCCAGCAGTGCTGGGCTCTATGGCTACACCTTC
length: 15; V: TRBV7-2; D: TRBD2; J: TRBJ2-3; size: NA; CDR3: CASSGAGGGTDTQYF; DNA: TGTGCCAGCAGCGGGGCGGGAGGGGGCACAGATACGCAGTATTTT
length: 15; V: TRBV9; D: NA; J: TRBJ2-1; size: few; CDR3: CASSPRGASWDEQFF; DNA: TGTGCCAGCAGCCCAAGAGGGGCTAGCTGGGATGAGCAGTTCTTC
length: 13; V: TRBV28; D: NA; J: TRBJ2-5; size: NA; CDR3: CASNVQAIETQYF; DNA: TGTGCCAGCAATGTACAGGCAATCGAGACCCAGTACTTC
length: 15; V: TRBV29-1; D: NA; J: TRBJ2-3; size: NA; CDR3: CSVMGSSRSTDTQYF; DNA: TGCAGCGTTATGGGCAGTAGTAGAAGCACAGATACGCAGTATTTT
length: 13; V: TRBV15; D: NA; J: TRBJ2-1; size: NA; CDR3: CATSLDVDNEQFF; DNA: TGTGCCACCTCCTTAGATGTTGACAATGAGCAGTTCTTC
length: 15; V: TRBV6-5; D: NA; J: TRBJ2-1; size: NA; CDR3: CASSYVPRRPNEQFF; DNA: TGTGCCAGCAGTTACGTGCCTAGGAGGCCAAATGAGCAGTTCTTC
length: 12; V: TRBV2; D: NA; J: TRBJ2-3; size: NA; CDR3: CASSRLADTQYF; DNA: TGTGCCAGCAGCCGTTTGGCAGATACGCAGTATTTT
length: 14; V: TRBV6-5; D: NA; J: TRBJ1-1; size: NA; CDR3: CASSYGYGNTEAFF; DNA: TGTGCCAGCAGTTACGGGTACGGGAACACTGAAGCTTTCTTT
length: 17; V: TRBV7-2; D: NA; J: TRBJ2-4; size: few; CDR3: CASSSRGARLAKNIQYF; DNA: TGTGCCAGCAGCTCCAGGGGAGCCCGGCTAGCCAAAAACATTCAGTACTTC
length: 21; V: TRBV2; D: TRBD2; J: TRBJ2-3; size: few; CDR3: CASSNPWTSGRARGYTDTQYF; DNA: TGTGCCAGCAGCAATCCCTGGACTAGCGGGAGGGCCAGGGGTTACACAGATACGCAGTATTTT
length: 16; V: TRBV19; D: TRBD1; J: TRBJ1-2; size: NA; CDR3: CASKPRGQDPNYGYTF; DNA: TGTGCCAGTAAACCTCGGGGACAGGACCCTAACTATGGCTACACCTTC
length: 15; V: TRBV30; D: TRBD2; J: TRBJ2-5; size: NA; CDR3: CAWSVLAGGTETQYF; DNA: TGTGCCTGGAGTGTACTAGCGGGAGGGACAGAGACCCAGTACTTC
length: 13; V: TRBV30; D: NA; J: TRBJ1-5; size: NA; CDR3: CAWNQGMGQPQHF; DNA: TGTGCCTGGAATCAGGGAATGGGTCAGCCCCAGCATTTT
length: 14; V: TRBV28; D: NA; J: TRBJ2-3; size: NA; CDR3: CAVKASLSTDTQYF; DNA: TGTGCCGTCAAAGCCAGCCTCTCCACAGATACGCAGTATTTT
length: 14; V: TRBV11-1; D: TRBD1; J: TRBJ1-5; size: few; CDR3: CASSLTGGNQPQHF; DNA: TGTGCCAGCAGCTTAACAGGGGGCAATCAGCCCCAGCATTTT
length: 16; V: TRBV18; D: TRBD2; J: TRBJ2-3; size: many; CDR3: CASSPPSGRARSTQYF; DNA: TGTGCCAGCTCACCTCCTAGCGGGAGGGCCCGGAGTACGCAGTATTTT
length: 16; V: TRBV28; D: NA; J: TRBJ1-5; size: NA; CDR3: CASSFPLTVGSQPQHF; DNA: TGTGCCAGCAGTTTTCCCCTTACGGTAGGCTCTCAGCCCCAGCATTTT
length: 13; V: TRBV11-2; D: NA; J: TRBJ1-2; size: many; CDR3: CASSLAGQLGYTF; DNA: TGTGCCAGCAGCTTAGCCGGTCAACTGGGCTACACCTTC
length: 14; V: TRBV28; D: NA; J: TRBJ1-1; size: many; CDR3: CASSLWGGNTEAFF; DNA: TGTGCCAGCAGTTTATGGGGGGGGAACACTGAAGCTTTCTTT
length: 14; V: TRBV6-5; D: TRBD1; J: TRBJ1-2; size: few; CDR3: CASSDPGRGHGYTF; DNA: TGTGCCAGCAGCGATCCGGGTAGGGGGCATGGCTACACCTTC
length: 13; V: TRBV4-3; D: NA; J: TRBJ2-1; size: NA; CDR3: CASSQGQQFVQFF; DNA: TGCGCCAGCAGCCAAGGACAGCAGTTCGTGCAGTTCTTC
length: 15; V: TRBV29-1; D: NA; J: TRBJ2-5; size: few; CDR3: CSVAIGQGGQETQYF; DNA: TGCAGCGTAGCTATCGGACAGGGAGGGCAAGAGACCCAGTACTTC
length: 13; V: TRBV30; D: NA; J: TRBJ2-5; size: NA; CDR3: CAWSASGLETQYF; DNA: TGTGCCTGGAGCGCCTCAGGGTTGGAGACCCAGTACTTC
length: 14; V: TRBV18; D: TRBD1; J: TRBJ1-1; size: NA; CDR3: CASSPDRKNTEAFF; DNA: TGTGCCAGCTCACCGGACAGGAAGAACACTGAAGCTTTCTTT
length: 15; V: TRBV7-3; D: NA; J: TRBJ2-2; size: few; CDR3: CASSSLPMNTGELFF; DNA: TGTGCCAGCAGTTCCCTGCCGATGAACACCGGGGAGCTGTTTTTT
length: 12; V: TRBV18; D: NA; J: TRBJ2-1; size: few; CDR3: CASSKTGNEQFF; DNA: TGTGCCAGCTCGAAGACAGGCAATGAGCAGTTCTTC